This T cell receptor (beta chain) was sequenced for a study of T cell repertoires in cytomegalovirus infection (dated by TCRdb to the late 2010s). Concerning the study at large: Alongside well-studied HLA-B-restricted epitopes, the peptide stimulations were aimed at recently identified HLA-C-restricted CMV epitopes, whose presentation resists viral immunomodulation. Because public TCR beta signatures pointed to carriage of CMV infection together with the matching HLA type, the HLA type of each donor mattered for the analysis.

Concerning this clonotype itself: The antigen it recognizes is unknown. No clone much larger than this one lies a single base away; base qualities are absent.

The CDR3 has 15 amino acids, counting the end cysteine and phenylalanine. The DNA shown is the 45-base CDR3, in frame from base 1. The V end gives up 5 bases and the J end 4 bases, leaving 9 bases in the junction not matched to a gene. What the study reported, not specific to this receptor: Carriers of CMV infection plus the relevant HLA type were discriminated by the cumulative frequency of public TCR beta family members in the study cohort and in an independent roughly 380-donor cohort. The ex vivo response was dominated by HLA-C-restricted CMV-specific TCR beta clonotypes, which also provided the single most frequent clonotype in two of eight donors.

TCRdb records Illumina HiSeq 1500 as the sequencer. The public sequencing data were trimmed at Q25 with fastp and processed into clonotypes with MiXCR by TCRdb, which kept only in-frame beta chains. Every distinct CDR3 protein forms one entry, paired with its most common genes and DNA. For this sample the table gives about 47,000 distinct CDR3 sequences, of which roughly a fifth were detected only once. The top ten constitute just under 80% of the sample. This specimen's treatment or condition label, interpreted: in vitro stimulation with specific CMV peptide epitopes to enrich CMV-specific T cells.

Recombination joined TRBV12-3 or TRBV12-4 with TRBJ2-5, with TRBD2 matching 8 junction bases. The TCR originated in a human donor in good health (CMV status not recorded). Some clones in this sample may be carry-over from other donors' samples. The sequenced sample was CD8+ T cells from cultured PBMCs, obtained from culture after CMV antigen stimulation. This receptor carries the CDR3 CASSIGGAFVETQYF. The DNA reads as follows: TGTGCCAGCAGTATCGGGGGGGCCTTTGTAGAGACCCAGTACTTC.